Presented here are 17 T cell receptor beta chains from one specimen sequenced in a study of T-cell memory formation after mild COVID-19. TCRdb redid the calling of the 5' RACE reads with MiXCR, one entry per CDR3 protein. The table has 250,000 to 300,000 distinct CDR3 sequences, around 16% seen once. Sequencing was done on a sample of PBMCs or a T cell subset sorted from them (not recorded which). The receptors stem from a man aged 18 to 30 who had mild COVID-19 (a few samples of this study predate the infection). Cell type and time point are not known.

CDR3 in amino acids: CASSRDLEQFF. CDR3 coding DNA: TGTGCCAGCAGCCGCGACCTTGAGCAGTTCTTC. The chain carries TRBV7-6 and TRBJ2-1; D unresolved. Deletions cut 5 bases from V and 9 bases from J, with 8 bases between. From germline, CDR1 is SGHVS and CDR2 FNYEAQ. The CDR3 sequence is 11 residues long.

The chain recombines TRBV19 with TRBJ2-1, with TRBD1 as a possible D gene (5 bases). V was cut by 3 bases and J by 3 bases, with 9 bases left in between. Germline V gene data show CDR1 as LNHDA and CDR2 as SQIVND (reference sequence). The CDR3 covers 14 residues. CDR3 coding DNA: TGTGCCAGTAGTATTGCAGGGTTCTACAATGAGCAGTTCTTC. It translates to CASSIAGFYNEQFF.

There are many counts of this clonotype. The chain is built from TRBV7-2 and TRBJ1-1; a possible D gene is TRBD1 (6 bases). Germline V gene sequence: CDR1 SGHTA, CDR2 FQGNSA. This CDR3 has 14 residues. The V end was cut by 5 bases, the J end by 4 bases, with 14 bases between. CDR3 bases: TGTGCCAGCAGCCGAATTACAGGGACCACTGAAGCTTTCTTT. Its protein is CASSRITGTTEAFF.

There are a few counts of this clonotype. The chain combines TRBV27 with TRBJ2-3, with TRBD2 identical over 9 bases. Germline V lookup: CDR1 MNHEY, CDR2 SMNVEV (reference sequence). The CDR3 length is 13 residues. Unmatched junction bases numbered 7, after V lost 6 bases and J lost 9 bases. The CDR3 DNA reads as TGTGCCAGCAGGGGCGGGGGGGCCCCGACGCAGTATTTT. Translation gives CASRGGGAPTQYF.

The V call is TRBV7-3, the J call TRBJ1-2; D gene ambiguous. From germline, CDR1 is SGHTA and CDR2 FQGTGA. V gave up 1 base and J gave up 7 bases, with 10 bases separating them. The CDR3 runs 13 residues. DNA of the CDR3: TGTGCCAGCAGCTTAAATTCGGGCAGTGGCTACACCTTC. Translating it yields CASSLNSGSGYTF.

In this sample, this clonotype turned up a few times. The chain couples TRBV12-3 or TRBV12-4 to TRBJ1-4; D uncertain. The CDR3 has 12 residues. V lost 8 bases, J lost 7 bases, and 11 bases lay in between. The CDR3 DNA reads TGTGCCAGCGGGAGTTTGGGTGAAAAACTGTTTTTT. This gives the protein CASGSLGEKLFF.

The V call is TRBV10-3, the J call TRBJ1-2; 7 nucleotides line up with TRBD1. This CDR3 comprises 14 residues. Germline V gene data show CDR1 as ENHRY and CDR2 as SYGVKD. J was trimmed by 4 bases and V by 5 bases; bases with no gene match: 7. The CDR3 DNA reads TGTGCCATCAGTTGGGACAGCCCAGGCTATGGCTACACCTTC. Residues: CAISWDSPGYGYTF.

This clonotype was seen only a few times. The V and J genes are TRBV10-3 and TRBJ2-7, with D hard to call. The CDR3 sequence is 12 residues long. With 3 bases removed from V and 3 bases from J, the gap between germline ends came to 6 bases. The germline V gene encodes CDR1 ENHRY and CDR2 SYGVKD. The CDR3 coding sequence is TGTGCCATCAGTGACCACGTCTACGAGCAGTACTTC. Its translation: CAISDHVYEQYF.

This clonotype was counted only a few times. One junction end disagrees with the germline gene, perhaps due to a read error. The rearrangement joins TRBV12-3 or TRBV12-4 to TRBJ2-1; 11 nucleotides line up with TRBD1. This CDR3 spans 11 amino acids. CDR3 coding DNA: TGTGCCAGCACCAACCGGGACAGGGGGGTCTTC. Translating gives CASTNRDRGVF.

This chain links TRBV7-2 with TRBJ1-2; D is unclear. Germline-derived CDR1 and CDR2 are SGHTA and FQGNSA. V was pared by 1 base and J by 4 bases, with 13 bases between. The CDR3 is made up of 15 amino acids. The CDR3 here is CASSLDSNVIYGYTF. CDR3 DNA: TGTGCCAGCAGCTTAGACAGTAATGTTATCTATGGCTACACCTTC.

In this sample, this clonotype turned up a few times. V is TRBV29-1 and J is TRBJ2-7, with D possibly matching TRBD2 (5 bases). Per the germline V gene, CDR1 is SQVTM and CDR2 is ANQGSEA. V was clipped by 1 base and J by 4 bases, with 11 bases between them. This CDR3 is 13 amino acids long. The CDR3 sequence is CSVEAVRGYEQYF. DNA for the CDR3: TGCAGCGTTGAAGCCGTTCGGGGTTACGAGCAGTACTTC.

The chain is built from TRBV3-1 and TRBJ2-7; 8 bases align to TRBD2. Germline CDR1 LGHDT, CDR2 YNNKEL (reference sequence). Trimming removed 1 base from V and 6 bases from J; junction bases left unmatched: 11. There are 16 residues in the CDR3. As DNA, the CDR3 is TGTGCCAGCAGCCAAGGGACGGGGGGGGCCGTCCCCGAGCAGTACTTC. It codes for CASSQGTGGAVPEQYF.

This clonotype was observed at least ten times. The chain employs TRBV15 and TRBJ2-7; D possibly corresponds to TRBD2 (5 bases). There are 14 residues in the CDR3. V lost 4 bases and J lost 2, with 12 bases in between. In germline, CDR1 is LNHNV, CDR2 YYDKDF (reference sequence). The CDR3 DNA sequence: TGTGCCACCAGCACTGGATCGGGGACCTACGAGCAGTACGTC. This translates into CATSTGSGTYEQYV.

The rearrangement links TRBV7-9 to TRBJ1-2; TRBD1 might be the D (5 bases). Trimming stripped 8 bases from V and 4 bases from J, with 11 bases between. Germline V gene sequence: CDR1 SEHNR, CDR2 FQNEAQ (reference sequence). CDR3 size: 12 residues. The CDR3 protein is CASRQGLYGYTF. In DNA form, the CDR3 reads TGTGCCAGCCGGCAGGGCCTCTATGGCTACACCTTC.

The genes are TRBV3-1 and TRBJ2-3, with 8 bases matching TRBD2. The V gene end was trimmed by 4 bases and the J gene end by 2 bases; junction bases not matched to a gene: 11. The CDR3 totals 17 residues. The germline CDR1 and CDR2 sequences are LGHDT and YNNKEL (reference sequence). CDR3 in amino acids: CASSLASAGALTDTQYF. As DNA, the CDR3 is TGTGCCAGCAGCCTCGCTTCAGCGGGGGCTCTCACAGATACGCAGTATTTT.

This chain uses TRBV5-1 with TRBJ2-2; no clear D gene. With 7 bases removed from V and 8 bases from J, the gap between germline ends came to 15 bases. The germline V gene has CDR1 SGHRS and CDR2 YFSETQ. The CDR3 covers 13 residues. The CDR3 spells CASVRTFGGELFF. DNA for the CDR3: TGCGCCAGCGTGAGGACGTTCGGAGGGGAGCTGTTTTTT.

This chain uses TRBV6-5 with TRBJ1-2; D gene uncertain. CDR3 size: 15 residues. Trimming removed 6 bases at V and 5 bases at J, with 19 bases between. The germline gives CDR1 MNHEY, CDR2 SVGAGI. The CDR3 sequence: CASSQKSGLPYGYTF. In DNA form, the CDR3 reads TGTGCCAGCAGCCAAAAATCCGGGCTACCATATGGCTACACCTTC.